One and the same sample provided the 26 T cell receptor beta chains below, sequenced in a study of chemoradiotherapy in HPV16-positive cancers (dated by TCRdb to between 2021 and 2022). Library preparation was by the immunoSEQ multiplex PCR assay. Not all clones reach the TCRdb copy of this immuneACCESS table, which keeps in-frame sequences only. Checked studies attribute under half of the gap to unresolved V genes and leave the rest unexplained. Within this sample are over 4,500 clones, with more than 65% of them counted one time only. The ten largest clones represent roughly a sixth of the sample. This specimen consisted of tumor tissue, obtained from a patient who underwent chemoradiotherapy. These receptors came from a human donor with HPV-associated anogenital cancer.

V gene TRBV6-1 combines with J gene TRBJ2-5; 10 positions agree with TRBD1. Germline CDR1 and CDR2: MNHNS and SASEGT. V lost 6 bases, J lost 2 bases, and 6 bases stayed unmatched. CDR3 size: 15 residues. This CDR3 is CASRGGQGGQETQYF. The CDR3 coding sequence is TGTGCCAGCAGAGGCGGACAGGGGGGTCAAGAGACCCAGTACTTC.

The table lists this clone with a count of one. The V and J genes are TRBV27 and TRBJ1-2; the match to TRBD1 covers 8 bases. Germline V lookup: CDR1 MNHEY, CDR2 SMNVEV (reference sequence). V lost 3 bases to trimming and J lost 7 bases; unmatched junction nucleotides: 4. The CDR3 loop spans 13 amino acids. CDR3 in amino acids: CASSFDRGSGYTF. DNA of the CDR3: TGTGCCAGCAGTTTCGACAGGGGCTCTGGCTACACCTTC.

For the CDR3, the DNA is TGTGCCAGTAGTATTTTGGGGGGACCTCAGCCCCAGCATTTT. It yields the protein CASSILGGPQPQHF. The chain employs TRBV19 and TRBJ1-5; D may be TRBD1 (5 bases). The CDR3 covers 14 residues. Per the germline V gene, CDR1 is LNHDA and CDR2 is SQIVND (reference sequence). V was clipped by 3 bases and J by 6 bases, with 12 bases between them.

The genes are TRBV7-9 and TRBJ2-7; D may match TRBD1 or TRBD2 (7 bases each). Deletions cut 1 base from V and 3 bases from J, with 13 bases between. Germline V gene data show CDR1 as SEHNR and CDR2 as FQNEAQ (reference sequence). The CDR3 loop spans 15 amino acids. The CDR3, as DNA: TGTGCCAGCAGCTTAGTGCAGGGGGACTACTACGAGCAGTACTTC. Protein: CASSLVQGDYYEQYF. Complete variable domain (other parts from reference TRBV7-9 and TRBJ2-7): DTGVSQNPRHKITKRGQNVTFRCDPISEHNRLYWYRQTLGQGPEFLTYFQNEAQLEKSRLLSDRFSAERPKGSFSTLEIQRTEQGDSAMYLCASSLVQGDYYEQYFGPGTRLTVT.

CDR3 sequence: CASSRRDSNTDTQYF. The CDR3 nucleotides are TGTGCCAGCAGCCGGAGGGACAGCAACACAGATACGCAGTATTTT. The V call is TRBV7-9, the J call TRBJ2-3, with a possible D match to TRBD1 (7 bases). Germline values: CDR1 SEHNR, CDR2 FQNEAQ (reference sequence). CDR3 length: 15 amino acids. Trimming pared 5 bases from V and 2 bases from J, leaving 14 bases between. The full variable domain, with the rest looked up from reference TRBV7-9 and TRBJ2-3, is DTGVSQNPRHKITKRGQNVTFRCDPISEHNRLYWYRQTLGQGPEFLTYFQNEAQLEKSRLLSDRFSAERPKGSFSTLEIQRTEQGDSAMYLCASSRRDSNTDTQYFGPGTRLTVL.

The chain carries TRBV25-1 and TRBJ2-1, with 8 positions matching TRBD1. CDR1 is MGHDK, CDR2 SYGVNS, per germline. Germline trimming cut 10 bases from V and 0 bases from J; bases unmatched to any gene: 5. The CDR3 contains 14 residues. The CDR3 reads CATQGASSYNEQFF. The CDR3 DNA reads TGTGCCACCCAGGGGGCCAGCTCCTACAATGAGCAGTTCTTC.

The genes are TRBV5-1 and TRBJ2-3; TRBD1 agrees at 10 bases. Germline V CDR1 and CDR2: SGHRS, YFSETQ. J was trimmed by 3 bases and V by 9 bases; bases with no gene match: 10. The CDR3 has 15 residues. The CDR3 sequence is CATSGQGMMTDTQYF. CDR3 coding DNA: TGCGCCACCTCGGGACAGGGGATGATGACAGATACGCAGTATTTT.

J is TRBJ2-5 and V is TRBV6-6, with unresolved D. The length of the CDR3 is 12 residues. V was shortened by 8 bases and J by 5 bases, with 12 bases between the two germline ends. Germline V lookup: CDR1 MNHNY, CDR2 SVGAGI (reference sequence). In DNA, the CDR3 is TGTGCCAGCGGTTCTATGCGGGAGACCCAGTACTTC. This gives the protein CASGSMRETQYF.

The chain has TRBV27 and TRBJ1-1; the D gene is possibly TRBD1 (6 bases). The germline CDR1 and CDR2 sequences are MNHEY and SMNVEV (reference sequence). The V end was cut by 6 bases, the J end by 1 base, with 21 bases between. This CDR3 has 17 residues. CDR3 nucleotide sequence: TGTGCCAGCAGGATAAGGAGGGCAGGGGCTTCGAACACTGAAGCTTTCTTT. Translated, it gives CASRIRRAGASNTEAFF.

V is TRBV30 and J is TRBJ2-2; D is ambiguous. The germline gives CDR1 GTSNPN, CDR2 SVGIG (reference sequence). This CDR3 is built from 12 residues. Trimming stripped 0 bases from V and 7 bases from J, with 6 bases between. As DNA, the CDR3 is TGTGCCTGGAGTGTAAATCTCGGGGAGCTGTTTTTT. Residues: CAWSVNLGELFF. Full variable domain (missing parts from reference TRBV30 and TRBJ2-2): SQTIHQWPATLVQPVGSPLSLECTVEGTSNPNLYWYRQAAGRGLQLLFYSVGIGQISSEVPQNLSASRPQDRQFILSSKKLLLSDSGFYLCAWSVNLGELFFGEGSRLTVL.

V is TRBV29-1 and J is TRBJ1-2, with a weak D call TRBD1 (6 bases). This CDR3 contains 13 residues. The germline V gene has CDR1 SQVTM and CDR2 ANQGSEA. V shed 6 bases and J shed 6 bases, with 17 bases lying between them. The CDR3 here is CSVTKGGLNGYTF. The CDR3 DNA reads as TGCAGCGTAACCAAAGGGGGGTTGAATGGCTACACCTTC.

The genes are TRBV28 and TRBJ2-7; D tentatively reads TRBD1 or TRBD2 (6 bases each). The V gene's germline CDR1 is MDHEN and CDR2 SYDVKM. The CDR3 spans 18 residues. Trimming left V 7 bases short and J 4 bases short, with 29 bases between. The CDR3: CASTVWGAWTGEAYEQYF. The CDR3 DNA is TGTGCCAGCACTGTGTGGGGGGCTTGGACGGGGGAGGCTTACGAGCAGTACTTC.

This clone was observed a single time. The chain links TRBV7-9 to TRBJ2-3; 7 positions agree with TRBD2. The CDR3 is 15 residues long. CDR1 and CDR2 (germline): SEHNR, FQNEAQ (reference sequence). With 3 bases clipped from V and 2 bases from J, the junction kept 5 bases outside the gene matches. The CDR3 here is CASSFQSGVTDTQYF. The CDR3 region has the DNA TGTGCCAGCAGCTTTCAAAGCGGGGTCACAGATACGCAGTATTTT.

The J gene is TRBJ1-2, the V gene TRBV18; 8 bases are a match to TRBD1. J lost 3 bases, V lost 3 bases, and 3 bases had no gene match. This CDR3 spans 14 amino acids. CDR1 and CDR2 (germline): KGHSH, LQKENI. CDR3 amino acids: CASSPPTGDYGYTF. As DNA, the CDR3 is TGTGCCAGCTCACCGCCGACAGGGGACTATGGCTACACCTTC.

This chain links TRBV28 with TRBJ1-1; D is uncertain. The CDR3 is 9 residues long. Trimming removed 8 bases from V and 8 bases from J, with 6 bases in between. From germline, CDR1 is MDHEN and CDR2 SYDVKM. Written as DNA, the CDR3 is TGTGCCAGCTTAAGAGAAGCTTTCTTT. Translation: CASLREAFF. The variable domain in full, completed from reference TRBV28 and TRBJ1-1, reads DVKVTQSSRYLVKRTGEKVFLECVQDMDHENMFWYRQDPGLGLRLIYFSYDVKMKEKGDIPEGYSVSREKKERFSLILESASTNQTSMYLCASLREAFFGQGTRLTVV.

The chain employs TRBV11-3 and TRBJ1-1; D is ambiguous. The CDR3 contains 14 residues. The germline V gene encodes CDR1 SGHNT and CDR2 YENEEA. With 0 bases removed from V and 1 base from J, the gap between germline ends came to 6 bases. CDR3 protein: CASSLDSGNTEAFF. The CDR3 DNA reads TGTGCCAGCAGCTTAGATTCCGGGAACACTGAAGCTTTCTTT.

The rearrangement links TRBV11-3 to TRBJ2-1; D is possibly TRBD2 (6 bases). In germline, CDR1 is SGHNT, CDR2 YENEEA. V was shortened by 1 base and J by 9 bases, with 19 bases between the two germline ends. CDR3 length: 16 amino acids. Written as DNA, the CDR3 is TGTGCCAGCAGCTTAGTAGGAGGGAGCGCCTTGGGTGAGCAGTTCTTC. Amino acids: CASSLVGGSALGEQFF.

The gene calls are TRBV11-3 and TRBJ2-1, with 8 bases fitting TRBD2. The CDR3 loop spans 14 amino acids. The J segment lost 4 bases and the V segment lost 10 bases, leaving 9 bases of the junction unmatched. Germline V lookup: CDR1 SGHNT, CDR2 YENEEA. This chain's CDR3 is CATATGGAYNEQFF. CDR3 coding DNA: TGTGCCACCGCTACGGGAGGGGCATACAATGAGCAGTTCTTC. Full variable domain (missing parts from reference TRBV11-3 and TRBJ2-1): EAGVVQSPRYKIIEKKQPVAFWCNPISGHNTLYWYLQNLGQGPELLIRYENEEAVDDSQLPKDRFSAERLKGVDSTLKIQPAELGDSAVYLCATATGGAYNEQFFGPGTRLTVL.

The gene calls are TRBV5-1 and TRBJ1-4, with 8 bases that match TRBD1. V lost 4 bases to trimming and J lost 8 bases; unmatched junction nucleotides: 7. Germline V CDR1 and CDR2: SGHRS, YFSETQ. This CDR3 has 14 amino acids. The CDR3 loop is CASSRGQGWEKLFF. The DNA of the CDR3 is TGCGCCAGCAGCCGAGGACAGGGTTGGGAAAAACTGTTTTTT.

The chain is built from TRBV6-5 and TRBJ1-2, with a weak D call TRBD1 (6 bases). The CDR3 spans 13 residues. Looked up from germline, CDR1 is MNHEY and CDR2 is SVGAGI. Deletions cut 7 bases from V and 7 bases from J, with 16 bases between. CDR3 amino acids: CASTRGAVTGYTF. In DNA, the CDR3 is TGTGCCAGCACCCGGGGGGCGGTAACTGGCTACACCTTC.

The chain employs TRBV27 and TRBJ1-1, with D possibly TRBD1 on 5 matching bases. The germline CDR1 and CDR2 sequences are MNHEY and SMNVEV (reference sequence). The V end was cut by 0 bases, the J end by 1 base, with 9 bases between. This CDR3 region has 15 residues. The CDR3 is CASSLSGRRNTEAFF. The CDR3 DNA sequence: TGTGCCAGCAGTTTATCGGGACGGAGGAACACTGAAGCTTTCTTT.

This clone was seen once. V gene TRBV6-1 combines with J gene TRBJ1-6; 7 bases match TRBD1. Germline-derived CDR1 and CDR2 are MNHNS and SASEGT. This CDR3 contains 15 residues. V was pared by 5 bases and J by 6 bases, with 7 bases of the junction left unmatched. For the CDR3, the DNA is TGTGCCAGCAGTCGGTGGGGACAGCGTAATTCACCCCTCCACTTT. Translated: CASSRWGQRNSPLHF.

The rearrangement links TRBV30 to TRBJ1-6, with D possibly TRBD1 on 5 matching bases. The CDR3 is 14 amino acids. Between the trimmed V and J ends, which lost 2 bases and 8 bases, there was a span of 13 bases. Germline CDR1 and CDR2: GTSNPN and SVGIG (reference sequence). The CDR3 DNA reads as TGTGCCTGGAGTTCGTACCGGGGGGATTCACCCCTCCACTTT. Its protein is CAWSSYRGDSPLHF.

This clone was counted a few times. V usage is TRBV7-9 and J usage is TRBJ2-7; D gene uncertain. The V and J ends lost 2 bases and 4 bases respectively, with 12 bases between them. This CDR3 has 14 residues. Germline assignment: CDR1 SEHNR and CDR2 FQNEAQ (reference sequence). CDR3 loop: CASSLRQEGYEQYF. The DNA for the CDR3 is TGTGCCAGCAGCTTACGACAAGAAGGGTACGAGCAGTACTTC.

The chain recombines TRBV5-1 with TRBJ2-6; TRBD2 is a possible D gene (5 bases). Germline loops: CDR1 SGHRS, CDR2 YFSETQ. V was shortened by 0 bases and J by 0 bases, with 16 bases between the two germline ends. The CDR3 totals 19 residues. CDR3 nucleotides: TGCGCCAGCAGCTTGGGCCAAGGAGGCCCCTACTCTGGGGCCAACGTCCTGACTTTC. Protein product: CASSLGQGGPYSGANVLTF.

The CDR3 nucleotides are TGTGCCAGCAGTTTCTGGGACGGACACACTGAAGCTTTCTTT. Translated: CASSFWDGHTEAFF. J is TRBJ1-1 and V is TRBV6-6; D may be TRBD1 (5 bases). This CDR3 spans 14 amino acids. Trimming removed 4 bases from V and 3 bases from J, with 12 bases in between. CDR1 and CDR2 (germline): MNHNY, SVGAGI (reference sequence).